This passage covers 2 T cell receptor beta chains from one sample sequenced in a study of siplizumab effects on memory and regulatory T cells. Some clones are missing from TCRdb's copy, which holds only in-frame ones; the method was immunoSEQ multiplex PCR. The sample has some 62,000 clones, roughly 80% seen once. Sequences were obtained from memory CD4+ T cells sorted from blood. These receptors were taken from a human donor in good health.

Remarks on this clone: This sample also contains other DNA sequences that code for the same CDR3. The chain joins TRBV11-3 to TRBJ2-1, with 8 bases lining up with TRBD2. The CDR3 loop spans 14 amino acids. After removal of 1 base from V and 6 bases from J, the junction contained 2 bases not matched to a gene. CDR1 and CDR2 (germline): SGHNT, YENEEA. CDR3 nucleotide sequence: TGTGCCAGCAGCTTAGTAGCGGGATCCAATGAGCAGTTCTTC. Translating it yields CASSLVAGSNEQFF.

The chain employs TRBV5-4 and TRBJ2-2; a possible D gene is TRBD2 (7 bases). The CDR3 length is 15 residues. Germline V lookup: CDR1 SGHNT, CDR2 YYREEE (reference sequence). V was clipped by 4 bases and J by 1 base, with 11 bases between them. The CDR3 sequence is CASSRGGRNTGELFF. The CDR3 nucleotides read TGTGCCAGCAGCCGCGGGGGCCGGAACACCGGGGAGCTGTTTTTT.